The text below deals with one TCR beta chain. CD3+CD4+ and CD3+CD8+ cells were FACS-sorted from thawed unstimulated PBMCs. Here immunoSEQ multiplex PCR was the method, and the copy in TCRdb shows in-frame clones only, minus some. The table records tens of thousands of clones, approximately 84% of them present only once. This record belongs to a study of T cell clones after liver transplantation. The wider study: Post-transplant blood was tracked for graft-donor-reactive T cell clones identified in a pre-transplant mixed lymphocyte reaction. As an antigen-independent comparator, third-party-reactive TCRbeta sequences came from pre-transplant mixed lymphocyte reactions. Three of eight recipients were HCV-positive; others had non-autoimmune, non-viral indications.

Germline CDR1 KGHSH, CDR2 LQKENI. The CDR3 extends over 14 amino acids. V lost 7 bases and J lost 5; bases outside the gene matches: 6. This material consisted of CD4+ T cells from blood, taken before liver transplant. This TCR was sampled from a human donor who received a liver transplant. This chain joins TRBV18 and TRBJ2-1, with 9 bases aligning to TRBD2. The CDR3 loop is CASFERGVHNEQFF. CDR3 DNA sequence: TGTGCCAGCTTCGAGCGGGGGGTTCACAATGAGCAGTTCTTC.